Below, 21 T cell receptor beta chains from the same sample are listed, as sequenced in a study of blood T cell repertoires in COVID-19. Clones were read by immunoSEQ multiplex PCR, and TCRdb kept only the in-frame ones, dropping some. Of around 330,000 clones listed, 88% were seen once; the top ten hold 3% to 4%. Sequences were obtained from peripheral blood. The receptors come from a woman in her forties or fifties with active or convalescent COVID-19.

The CDR3 bases are TGTGCCAGCAGTTTTTGGGACAGGTCCTACAATGAGCAGTTCTTC. This gives the protein CASSFWDRSYNEQFF. This chain links TRBV28 with TRBJ2-1; 8 bases line up with TRBD1. V lost 3 bases and J lost 1; bases outside the gene matches: 2. Germline-derived CDR1 and CDR2 are MDHEN and SYDVKM. The CDR3 sequence is 15 residues long.

This chain connects TRBV7-2 to TRBJ1-2; TRBD1 matches at 7 bases. The CDR3 loop spans 14 amino acids. The trim removed 0 bases at V and 8 bases at J, leaving 6 bases unmatched. CDR1 and CDR2 from the germline V gene are SGHTA and FQGNSA. CDR3: CASSLAGGAGGYTF. For the CDR3, the DNA is TGTGCCAGCAGCTTAGCAGGGGGCGCAGGAGGCTACACCTTC. The full variable domain, with the rest looked up from reference TRBV7-2 and TRBJ1-2, is GAGVSQSPSNKVTEKGKDVELRCDPISGHTALYWYRQSLGQGLEFLIYFQGNSAPDKSGLPSDRFSAERTGGSVSTLTIQRTQQEDSAVYLCASSLAGGAGGYTFGSGTRLTVV.

The chain recombines TRBV4-1 with TRBJ2-3; 11 positions agree with TRBD2. Germline trimming cut 3 bases from V and 2 bases from J; bases unmatched to any gene: 4. The germline V gene encodes CDR1 MGHRA and CDR2 YSYEKL. This CDR3 spans 16 amino acids. CDR3 DNA: TGCGCCAGCAGCCAGGGACTAGCGGCTAACACAGATACGCAGTATTTT. As protein: CASSQGLAANTDTQYF.

This rearrangement joins TRBV15 to TRBJ2-1; 8 positions match TRBD2. Per the germline V gene, CDR1 is LNHNV and CDR2 is YYDKDF (reference sequence). The CDR3 runs 13 residues. V dropped 11 bases and J dropped 6; count of bases not matched to a gene: 9. The DNA for the CDR3 is TGTGCCTCGCAGCGGGGGTATCTCAATGAGCAGTTCTTC. It encodes CASQRGYLNEQFF.

J is TRBJ2-2 and V is TRBV7-6; D is perhaps TRBD2 (7 bases). Germline CDR1 SGHVS, CDR2 FNYEAQ. The ends were cut back, 1 base at V and 6 bases at J, with 9 bases in the middle. This CDR3 region has 14 residues. DNA for the CDR3: TGTGCCAGCAGCTTAGAGGGGGGGCCCGGGGAGCTGTTTTTT. This translates into CASSLEGGPGELFF.

The rearrangement joins TRBV5-1 to TRBJ2-3, with 7 bases aligning to TRBD2. The CDR3 totals 18 residues. Germline trimming cut 0 bases from V and 2 bases from J; bases unmatched to any gene: 12. Germline V CDR1 and CDR2: SGHRS, YFSETQ. CDR3: CASSLVGREMRPTDTQYF. The CDR3 DNA reads as TGCGCCAGCAGCTTGGTGGGGCGGGAGATGCGGCCCACAGATACGCAGTATTTT.

The J gene is TRBJ1-2, the V gene TRBV28; tentatively, D is TRBD1 (5 bases). The V gene lost 7 bases and the J gene lost 5 bases, with 14 bases spanning the gap. The CDR3 contains 13 residues. The V gene's germline CDR1 is MDHEN and CDR2 SYDVKM. The DNA of the CDR3 is TGTGCCAGCATGCCACTTGGGACTTATGGCTACACCTTC. This translates into CASMPLGTYGYTF.

The chain is built from TRBV6-6 and TRBJ1-5, with 10 bases matching TRBD1. The CDR3 consists of 15 residues. J gave up 6 bases and V 6 bases, and 8 bases lay outside the gene matches. Germline CDR1 reads MNHNY; CDR2 reads SVGAGI (reference sequence). CDR3 coding DNA: TGTGCCAGCAGAGGACAGGGGGTTGGTGGTCAGCCCCAGCATTTT. This sequence encodes CASRGQGVGGQPQHF.

The gene calls are TRBV28 and TRBJ2-3; 9 bases are shared with TRBD2. This CDR3 region has 14 residues. V was clipped by 6 bases and J by 4 bases; unmatched bases: 5. Germline V lookup: CDR1 MDHEN, CDR2 SYDVKM. The CDR3 here is CASRGSGGPDTQYF. The CDR3 nucleotides read TGTGCCAGCAGGGGTAGCGGGGGCCCAGATACGCAGTATTTT.

CDR3 sequence: CASSPWGVGSYEQYF. The CDR3, as DNA: TGTGCCAGCAGCCCCTGGGGGGTGGGGTCCTACGAGCAGTACTTC. The rearrangement uses TRBV27 and TRBJ2-7; perhaps TRBD2 as D (6 bases). CDR3 length: 15 residues. The germline V gene has CDR1 MNHEY and CDR2 SMNVEV (reference sequence). V shed 6 bases and J shed 1 base, with 16 bases lying between them.

The V and J genes are TRBV29-1 and TRBJ1-1; TRBD1 matches at 9 bases. CDR1 is SQVTM, CDR2 ANQGSEA, per germline. This CDR3 comprises 17 residues. Germline trimming cut 7 bases from V and 3 bases from J; bases unmatched to any gene: 18. The CDR3 bases are TGCAGCGGAACCGCGGACAGGGGCTCTTCTATCTACACTGAAGCTTTCTTT. Translated, it gives CSGTADRGSSIYTEAFF.

The chain joins TRBV29-1 to TRBJ1-3, with 9 bases identical to TRBD1. The CDR3 runs to 19 residues. Per the germline V gene, CDR1 is SQVTM and CDR2 is ANQGSEA. V trimming: 7 bases; J trimming: 0 bases; junction bases outside the gene matches: 19. The CDR3 here is CSARRGAIPGQGSGNTIYF. CDR3 sequence (DNA): TGCAGCGCCCGCCGGGGGGCGATCCCGGGACAGGGCTCTGGAAACACCATATATTTT. The full variable domain, completed using reference TRBV29-1 and TRBJ1-3, is SAVISQKPSRDICQRGTSLTIQCQVDSQVTMMFWYRQQPGQSLTLIATANQGSEATYESGFVIDKFPISRPNLTFSTLTVSNMSPEDSSIYLCSARRGAIPGQGSGNTIYFGEGSWLTVV.

This clone has just one count. The chain links TRBV6-2 or TRBV6-3 to TRBJ2-1; D possibly corresponds to TRBD2 (6 bases). The CDR3 is 15 residues long. Germline CDR1 MNHEY, CDR2 SVGEGT. V lost 4 bases to trimming and J lost 1 base, with 11 bases between them. The CDR3 DNA reads TGTGCCAGCAGTTGGGACTCTCTATCCTACAATGAGCAGTTCTTC. Protein: CASSWDSLSYNEQFF.

The gene calls are TRBV7-3 and TRBJ1-6, with 9 bases fitting TRBD1. V lost 5 bases to trimming and J lost 9 bases; unmatched junction nucleotides: 8. Germline CDR1 and CDR2: SGHTA and FQGTGA. The CDR3 has 15 residues. CDR3: CASSRQQGAGSPLHF. In DNA form, the CDR3 reads TGTGCCAGCAGCAGGCAACAGGGGGCTGGTTCACCCCTCCACTTT. The whole variable domain, remainder taken from reference TRBV7-3 and TRBJ1-6, is GAGVSQTPSNKVTEKGKYVELRCDPISGHTALYWYRQSLGQGPEFLIYFQGTGAADDSGLPNDRFFAVRPEGSVSTLKIQRTERGDSAVYLCASSRQQGAGSPLHFGNGTRLTVT.

This chain joins TRBV18 and TRBJ1-2; D gene unclear. CDR3 size: 14 residues. V shed 3 bases and J shed 8 bases, with 16 bases lying between them. Germline V gene data show CDR1 as KGHSH and CDR2 as LQKENI. The CDR3 reads CASSPFSRLGGYTF. The CDR3 bases are TGTGCCAGCTCACCCTTTTCCCGTCTAGGAGGCTACACCTTC.

The chain couples TRBV27 to TRBJ1-5; D gene ambiguous. There are 17 residues in the CDR3. Germline V gene data show CDR1 as MNHEY and CDR2 as SMNVEV (reference sequence). The V end was cut by 6 bases, the J end by 2 bases, with 20 bases between. CDR3 sequence reads: CASSSTVGQVGNQPQHF. The CDR3 nucleotides are TGTGCCAGCAGCTCAACTGTCGGCCAGGTGGGCAATCAGCCCCAGCATTTT.

V is TRBV6-5 and J is TRBJ1-1, with TRBD1 as a possible D gene (6 bases). Germline CDR1 and CDR2: MNHEY and SVGAGI. Trimming took off 2 bases at V and 1 base at J, with 8 bases between the two ends. The CDR3 has 14 amino acids. The CDR3 DNA follows: TGTGCCAGCAGTTACCAGGGGACGAACACTGAAGCTTTCTTT. Amino acids: CASSYQGTNTEAFF.

This chain links TRBV28 with TRBJ2-7; 7 nucleotides line up with TRBD2. CDR1 MDHEN and CDR2 SYDVKM come from the germline V gene. The trim removed 6 bases at V and 2 bases at J, leaving 13 bases unmatched. The CDR3 has 16 residues. CDR3 sequence reads: CASSPGGTQETYEQYF. For the CDR3, the DNA is TGTGCCAGCAGCCCGGGGGGAACACAGGAGACCTACGAGCAGTACTTC.

This clone was seen just once. The chain links TRBV9 to TRBJ2-2, with D maybe TRBD2 (6 bases). V was clipped by 0 bases and J by 1 base, with 10 bases between them. Germline loops: CDR1 SGDLS, CDR2 YYNGEE. This CDR3 has 16 residues. The CDR3 reads CASSVAPAGNTGELFF. The CDR3 DNA reads TGTGCCAGCAGCGTAGCGCCAGCGGGGAACACCGGGGAGCTGTTTTTT.

V is TRBV10-3 and J is TRBJ2-2, with D maybe TRBD2 (5 bases). V was trimmed by 2 bases and J by 7 bases, leaving 17 bases between them. The CDR3 runs 16 residues. Looked up from germline, CDR1 is ENHRY and CDR2 is SYGVKD. The CDR3 DNA follows: TGTGCCATCAGTGAGGATGAACTAGGATTTTACGGGGAGCTGTTTTTT. As protein: CAISEDELGFYGELFF.

This chain joins TRBV18 and TRBJ1-2; 11 bases align to TRBD1. V lost 3 bases to trimming and J lost 4 bases; unmatched junction nucleotides: 7. The CDR3 spans 16 residues. The germline V gene encodes CDR1 KGHSH and CDR2 LQKENI. This chain's CDR3 is CASSPLPGQGVYGYTF. DNA of the CDR3: TGTGCCAGCTCACCTTTACCGGGACAGGGGGTCTATGGCTACACCTTC.